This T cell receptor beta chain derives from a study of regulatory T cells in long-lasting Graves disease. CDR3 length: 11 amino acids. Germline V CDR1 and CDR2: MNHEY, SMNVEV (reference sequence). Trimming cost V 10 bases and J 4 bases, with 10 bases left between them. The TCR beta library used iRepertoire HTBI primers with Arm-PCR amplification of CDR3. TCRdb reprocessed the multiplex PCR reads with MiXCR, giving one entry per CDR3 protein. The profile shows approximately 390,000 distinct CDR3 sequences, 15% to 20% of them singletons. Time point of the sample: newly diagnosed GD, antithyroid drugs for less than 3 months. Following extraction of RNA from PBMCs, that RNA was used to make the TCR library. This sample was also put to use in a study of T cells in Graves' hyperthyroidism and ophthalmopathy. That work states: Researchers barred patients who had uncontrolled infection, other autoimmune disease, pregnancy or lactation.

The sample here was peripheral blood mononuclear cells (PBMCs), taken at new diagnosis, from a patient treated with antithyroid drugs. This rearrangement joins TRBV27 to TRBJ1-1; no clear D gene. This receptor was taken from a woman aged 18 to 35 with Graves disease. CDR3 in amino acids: CATTPGTEAFF. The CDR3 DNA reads TGTGCCACAACTCCGGGCACTGAAGCTTTCTTT.